The rows below give T cell receptor beta chains drawn from one sample of a study of T cell repertoires in cytomegalovirus infection. Their cognate antigens are unknown. TCRdb ran MiXCR on the reads and lists one entry per CDR3 protein. The data contain some 560,000 distinct CDR3 sequences, around 40% of them singletons. Sequencing was performed on cultured PBMCs, taken from culture after CMV antigen stimulation. These receptors all come from a human donor in good health (CMV status not recorded). Some clones in this sample may be carry-over from other donors' samples. The CDR3 runs from the conserved cysteine through the conserved F or W. The D gene is left open where the match is weak. The listing skips clone size in some rows; elsewhere it reads once, few, many or a size class.

d_call j_call v_call clone_size cdr3_aa cdr3_nt
NA TRBJ2-1 TRBV4-1 NA CASSLTAGNEQFF TGCGCCAGCAGCCTAACGGCCGGCAATGAGCAGTTCTTC
NA TRBJ1-4 TRBV4-1 NA CASSHGTRRTLNEKLFF TGTGCCAGCAGCCACGGAACTCGGAGGACCCTAAATGAAAAACTGTTTTTT
TRBD1 TRBJ2-3 TRBV12-5 NA CASGSTGADTQYF TGTGCTAGTGGCTCTACAGGGGCAGATACGCAGTATTTT
NA TRBJ1-1 TRBV12-3/TRBV12-4 NA CASSGGGSMNTEAFF TGTGCCAGCAGTGGGGGGGGGTCCATGAACACTGAAGCTTTCTTT
NA TRBJ2-7 TRBV12-3/TRBV12-4 NA CASSPQGSTYEQYF TGTGCCAGCAGTCCTCAGGGGTCGACCTACGAGCAGTACTTC
NA TRBJ2-3 TRBV7-2 many CASSLAGVTDTQYF TGTGCCAGCAGCTTAGCGGGAGTCACAGATACGCAGTATTTT
NA TRBJ1-5 TRBV7-4 NA CASSWDGGEPQHF TGTGCCAGCAGCTGGGACGGAGGAGAGCCCCAGCATTTT
TRBD2 TRBJ2-3 TRBV2 NA CASSVKRTSGIHSDTQYF TGTGCCAGCAGTGTTAAGAGGACTAGCGGGATTCATTCAGATACGCAGTATTTT
TRBD1 TRBJ2-1 TRBV27 few CATALIQGAFGEQFF TGTGCCACCGCCCTCATTCAGGGGGCTTTCGGTGAGCAGTTCTTC
NA TRBJ2-3 TRBV28 NA CASGLLGDTQYF TGTGCCAGCGGTTTGTTGGGGGATACGCAGTATTTT
TRBD2 TRBJ2-3 TRBV19 NA CASRLHAGTIDTQYF TGTGCCAGTAGATTACATGCCGGGACTATAGATACGCAGTATTTT
TRBD1 TRBJ2-1 TRBV12-3/TRBV12-4 NA CATRPGTGNYNEQFF TGTGCCACCCGACCCGGGACAGGGAACTACAATGAGCAGTTCTTC
NA TRBJ2-7 TRBV6-2/TRBV6-3 NA CASGYDDTYEQYF TGTGCCAGCGGCTACGACGATACCTACGAGCAGTACTTC
NA TRBJ2-2 TRBV2 few CASKDGGSGELFF TGTGCCAGCAAGGATGGGGGGTCCGGGGAGCTGTTTTTT
NA TRBJ1-2 TRBV27 NA CASIVGPRHGYTF TGTGCCAGCATAGTGGGGCCTCGCCATGGCTACACCTTC
NA TRBJ1-5 TRBV20-1 NA CSAYDGSQHF TGCAGTGCATATGACGGGTCCCAGCATTTT
TRBD1 TRBJ1-5 TRBV6-1 NA CASSRDRSPNQPQHF TGTGCCAGCAGTAGGGACAGGTCTCCCAATCAGCCCCAGCATTTT
TRBD2 TRBJ2-3 TRBV7-2 many CASSLGPAGGDTDTQYF TGTGCCAGCAGCTTGGGTCCGGCGGGGGGGGACACAGATACGCAGTATTTT
NA TRBJ2-3 TRBV5-1 once CASSLAPRGRGTDTQYF TGCGCCAGCAGCTTGGCACCGCGGGGACGGGGCACAGATACGCAGTATTTT
NA TRBJ2-1 TRBV15 NA CATSRDAARGRGGYNEQFF TGTGCCACCAGCAGAGATGCAGCACGGGGGAGAGGCGGCTACAATGAGCAGTTCTTC
NA TRBJ2-3 TRBV7-2 few CASSFGVRDTQYF TGTGCCAGCAGCTTCGGTGTAAGAGATACGCAGTATTTT
NA TRBJ2-2 TRBV7-8 few CASSLGRPPGELFF TGTGCCAGCAGCTTAGGGCGGCCGCCCGGGGAGCTGTTTTTT
NA TRBJ1-5 TRBV7-2 NA CASSFRAYNQPQHF TGTGCCAGCAGCTTCCGGGCCTACAATCAGCCCCAGCATTTT
TRBD1 TRBJ2-1 TRBV7-9 NA CASSRGPHNEQFF TGTGCCAGCAGCAGGGGGCCGCACAATGAGCAGTTCTTC
NA TRBJ2-3 TRBV7-2 few CASSQGPDTQYF TGTGCCAGCAGCCAAGGACCAGATACGCAGTATTTT
TRBD2 TRBJ2-2 TRBV5-6 NA CASSGGLAGVNTGELFF TGTGCCAGCAGCGGCGGACTAGCGGGGGTCAACACCGGGGAGCTGTTTTTT
NA TRBJ1-6 TRBV10-3 once CAISESESPLHF TGTGCCATCAGTGAGTCAGAGTCACCCCTCCACTTT
NA TRBJ2-7 TRBV12-5 NA CASGLVLTGFYEQYF TGTGCTAGTGGTTTGGTCCTAACAGGGTTCTACGAGCAGTACTTC
TRBD1 TRBJ1-1 TRBV7-9 NA CASSFVTGEFMNTEAFF TGTGCCAGCAGCTTCGTGACAGGGGAATTCATGAACACTGAAGCTTTCTTT
TRBD2 TRBJ2-3 TRBV4-1 NA CASSQSGGEPSTDTQYF TGCGCCAGCAGCCAATCGGGGGGGGAGCCTAGCACAGATACGCAGTATTTT
NA TRBJ1-5 TRBV6-2/TRBV6-3 NA CASSYHRFNQPQHF TGTGCCAGCAGTTACCACAGGTTCAATCAGCCCCAGCATTTT
NA TRBJ2-5 TRBV12-3/TRBV12-4 NA CASSAGARGETQYF TGTGCCAGTAGTGCGGGGGCTAGGGGCGAGACCCAGTACTTC
NA TRBJ2-1 TRBV6-2/TRBV6-3 few CASRTRWRDNNEQFF TGTGCCAGCAGAACTAGGTGGCGGGATAACAATGAGCAGTTCTTC
NA TRBJ2-7 TRBV10-3 NA CAIRRNLSYEQYF TGTGCCATCAGACGTAACCTGTCCTACGAGCAGTACTTC
NA TRBJ2-7 TRBV11-2 few CASSLAPDFDHYEQYF TGTGCCAGCAGCTTAGCCCCAGATTTTGATCACTACGAGCAGTACTTC
TRBD2 TRBJ2-1 TRBV4-1 NA CASSVGPGLAPPEQFF TGCGCCAGCAGCGTAGGTCCAGGACTAGCGCCCCCTGAGCAGTTCTTC
NA TRBJ2-5 TRBV28 NA CASSPATWETQYF TGTGCCAGCAGCCCGGCGACTTGGGAGACCCAGTACTTC
NA TRBJ2-7 TRBV7-2 NA CASSLGGSLLSYEQYF TGTGCCAGCAGCCTCGGTGGGAGCCTACTCTCCTACGAGCAGTACTTC
NA TRBJ1-2 TRBV12-3/TRBV12-4 NA CASSSIDRTGYGYTF TGTGCCAGCAGTTCTATCGACAGGACGGGGTATGGCTACACCTTC
NA TRBJ2-5 TRBV7-2 few CASSLNQQETQYF TGTGCCAGCAGCTTAAACCAACAAGAGACCCAGTACTTC
TRBD1 TRBJ2-1 TRBV5-1 NA CASSLDGQGASGEQFF TGCGCCAGCAGCTTGGATGGACAGGGGGCATCAGGTGAGCAGTTCTTC
NA TRBJ2-2 TRBV4-1 NA CAVRKETGELFF TGCGCCGTAAGAAAGGAAACCGGGGAGCTGTTTTTT
NA TRBJ2-4 TRBV7-9 NA CASSSGLDKNIQYF TGTGCCAGCAGTTCAGGGCTGGACAAAAACATTCAGTACTTC
NA TRBJ1-5 TRBV12-3/TRBV12-4 few CASSLDYSNQPQHF TGTGCCAGCAGTTTAGATTATAGCAATCAGCCCCAGCATTTT
NA TRBJ2-1 TRBV7-9 NA CASSSMGPRDEQFF TGTGCCAGCAGTTCGATGGGTCCACGTGATGAGCAGTTCTTC
TRBD2 TRBJ2-1 TRBV29-1 NA CSVEGLGNTPYNEQFF TGCAGCGTTGAGGGACTAGGGAATACCCCCTACAATGAGCAGTTCTTC
TRBD2 TRBJ2-1 TRBV24-1 many CATSDSEAASGRVEQFF TGTGCCACCAGTGATTCGGAAGCGGCTAGCGGGAGGGTTGAGCAGTTCTTC